This TCR beta chain was retrieved from a study of cytomegalovirus exposure and HLA in healthy donors. V lost 0 bases to trimming and J lost 3 bases; unmatched junction nucleotides: 9. The CDR3 runs to 16 residues. In germline, CDR1 is SGDLS, CDR2 YYNGEE. Generated by immunoSEQ multiplex PCR, the TCRdb table keeps only in-frame clones and is missing some. Here the sample spans around 200,000 clones, roughly 88% being singletons. The V and J genes are TRBV9 and TRBJ2-7; TRBD2 matches at 7 bases. This receptor was taken from a woman aged 18-35 years in good health and CMV-seronegative. Input material: PBMCs. CDR3 protein: CASSVGEGAGRYEQYF. Written as DNA, the CDR3 is TGTGCCAGCAGCGTAGGGGAGGGCGCCGGCCGCTACGAGCAGTACTTC.